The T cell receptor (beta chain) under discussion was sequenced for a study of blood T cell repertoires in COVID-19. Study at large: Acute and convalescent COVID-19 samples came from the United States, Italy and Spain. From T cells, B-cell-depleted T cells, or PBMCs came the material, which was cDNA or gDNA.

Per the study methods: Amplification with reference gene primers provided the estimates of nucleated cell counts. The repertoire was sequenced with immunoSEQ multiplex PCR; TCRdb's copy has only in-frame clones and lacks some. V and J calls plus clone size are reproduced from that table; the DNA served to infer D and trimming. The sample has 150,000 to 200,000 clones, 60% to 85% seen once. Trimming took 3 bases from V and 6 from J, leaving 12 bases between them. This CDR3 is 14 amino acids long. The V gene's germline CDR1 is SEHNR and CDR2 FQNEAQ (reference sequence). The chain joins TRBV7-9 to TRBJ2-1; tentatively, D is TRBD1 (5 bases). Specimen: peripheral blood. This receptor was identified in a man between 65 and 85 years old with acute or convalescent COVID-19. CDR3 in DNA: TGTGCCAGCAGCTTCTCTCAGGGAATCAATGAGCAGTTCTTC. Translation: CASSFSQGINEQFF. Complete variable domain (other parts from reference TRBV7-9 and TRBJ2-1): DTGVSQNPRHKITKRGQNVTFRCDPISEHNRLYWYRQTLGQGPEFLTYFQNEAQLEKSRLLSDRFSAERPKGSFSTLEIQRTEQGDSAMYLCASSFSQGINEQFFGPGTRLTVL.